This TCR beta chain was documented in a study of blood T cell repertoires in COVID-19. Study-level information: The samples span acute and convalescent COVID-19 from the United States, Italy and Spain. T cells, B-cell-depleted T cells, or PBMCs supplied cDNA or gDNA.

The authors' processing: Researchers report that nucleated cell counts were estimated from reference gene primer amplification. Using immunoSEQ multiplex PCR, the repertoire was profiled, and TCRdb retains in-frame clones only, with some absent. The V and J calls and the clone size are those of that table, but D and trimming were determined from the DNA. The sample shows 150,000 to 200,000 clones, around 80% of them seen only once. Sequencing was carried out using peripheral blood. The TCR was taken from a man between 65 and 79 years old with active or convalescent COVID-19.

The CDR3 loop is CASSLHPGGSNEQFF. DNA of the CDR3: TGTGCCAGCAGCTTGCACCCGGGGGGGAGCAATGAGCAGTTCTTC. The rearrangement uses TRBV7-6 and TRBJ2-1; 8 bases are a match to TRBD2. Germline V CDR1 and CDR2: SGHVS, FNYEAQ. The CDR3 has 15 amino acids. With V trimmed by 3 bases and J by 6 bases, 7 bases remained unmatched.